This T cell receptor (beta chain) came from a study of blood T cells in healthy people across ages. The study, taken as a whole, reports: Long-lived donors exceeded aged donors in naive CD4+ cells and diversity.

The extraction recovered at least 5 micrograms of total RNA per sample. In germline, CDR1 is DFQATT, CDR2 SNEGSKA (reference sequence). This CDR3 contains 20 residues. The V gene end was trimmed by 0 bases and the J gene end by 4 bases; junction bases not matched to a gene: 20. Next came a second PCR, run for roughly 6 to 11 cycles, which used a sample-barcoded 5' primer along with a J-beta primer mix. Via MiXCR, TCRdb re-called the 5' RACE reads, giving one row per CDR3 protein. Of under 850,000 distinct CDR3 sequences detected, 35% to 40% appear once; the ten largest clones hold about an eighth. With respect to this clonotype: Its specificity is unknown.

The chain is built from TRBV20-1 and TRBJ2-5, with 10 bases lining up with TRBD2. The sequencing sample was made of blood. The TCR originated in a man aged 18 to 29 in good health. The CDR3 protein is CSARDQLGTSESGPGETQYF. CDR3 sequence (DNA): TGCAGTGCTAGAGATCAGTTAGGGACTAGCGAATCGGGGCCCGGAGAGACCCAGTACTTC.